The next 9 T cell receptor beta chains were all read from a single sample in a study of shared clonotypes between healthy human individuals. Clones were read by immunoSEQ multiplex PCR, and TCRdb kept only the in-frame ones, dropping some. The table includes over 2 million clones, over 85% detected once. The source material was naive CD4+ T cells sorted from blood. The subset is: CD45RA+ positively selected. The receptors stem from a man between 18 and 35 years old in good health.

This rearrangement joins TRBV18 to TRBJ1-4; tentatively, D is TRBD1 (6 bases). Germline V gene lookup returns CDR1 KGHSH and CDR2 LQKENI. This CDR3 region has 15 residues. V was pared by 3 bases and J by 5 bases, with 13 bases between. The CDR3 DNA sequence: TGTGCCAGCTCACCGGGGGACACTCGAAATGAAAAACTGTTTTTT. It encodes CASSPGDTRNEKLFF.

The rearrangement joins TRBV5-1 to TRBJ2-3, with a possible D match to TRBD2 (5 bases). From germline, CDR1 is SGHRS and CDR2 YFSETQ. This CDR3 has 15 amino acids. The V gene lost 6 bases and the J gene lost 0 bases, with 14 bases spanning the gap. CDR3 sequence reads: CASMEVGRSTDTQYF. Here the CDR3 DNA reads TGCGCCAGCATGGAGGTGGGTAGGAGCACAGATACGCAGTATTTT.

The rearrangement uses TRBV2 and TRBJ2-7; 9 bases agree with TRBD2. The CDR3 is 14 residues long. The V gene's germline CDR1 is SNHLY and CDR2 FYNNEI. The trim removed 1 base at V and 4 bases at J, leaving 2 bases unmatched. The CDR3 bases are TGTGCCAGCAGTGAAGTTCTAGCGGGATACGAGCAGTACTTC. This sequence encodes CASSEVLAGYEQYF.

The V and J genes are TRBV7-2 and TRBJ2-5; 7 bases line up with TRBD1. Germline CDR1 reads SGHTA; CDR2 reads FQGNSA. V trimming: 5 bases; J trimming: 3 bases; junction bases outside the gene matches: 9. The CDR3 runs to 15 residues. DNA of the CDR3: TGTGCCAGCAGCGGGGGACAGCTTCTAAAAGAGACCCAGTACTTC. Residues: CASSGGQLLKETQYF.

The V and J genes are TRBV14 and TRBJ2-3; TRBD2 aligns across 7 bases. CDR3 length: 14 amino acids. Germline V CDR1 and CDR2: SGHDN, FVKESK. Trimming took 4 bases from V and 2 from J; bases not matched to a gene: 3. CDR3 amino acids: CASSPGLDTDTQYF. The DNA for the CDR3 is TGTGCCAGCAGCCCTGGACTAGACACAGATACGCAGTATTTT.

Regarding this clone: Other nucleotide sequences from this sample produce the same CDR3. The rearrangement uses TRBV5-1 and TRBJ2-3; 12 bases agree with TRBD2. The CDR3 loop spans 15 amino acids. Germline lookup yields CDR1 SGHRS and CDR2 YFSETQ. Losses at the gene ends were 4 bases for V and 4 bases for J; bases not matched to a gene: 4. The CDR3 region has the DNA TGCGCCAGCAGCCTGAGACTAGCGGGAGCAGATACGCAGTATTTT. Translated, it gives CASSLRLAGADTQYF.

The chain links TRBV4-3 to TRBJ2-3; TRBD2 matches at 10 bases. Trimming took 8 bases from V and 4 from J; bases not matched to a gene: 9. Germline loops: CDR1 LGHNA, CDR2 YSLEER. The CDR3 totals 15 residues. This CDR3 is CASRPAAGGPDTQYF. The CDR3 DNA reads as TGCGCCAGCCGCCCAGCAGCGGGAGGGCCAGATACGCAGTATTTT.

The chain carries TRBV28 and TRBJ2-3; D tentatively reads TRBD1 or TRBD2 (5 bases each). V gave up 6 bases and J gave up 4 bases, with 17 bases separating them. The germline CDR1 and CDR2 sequences are MDHEN and SYDVKM. This CDR3 is built from 15 residues. The CDR3 sequence is CASRSGAGNADTQYF. The CDR3 DNA follows: TGTGCCAGCAGGTCCGGGGCAGGCAACGCAGATACGCAGTATTTT.

On this clone: Other nucleotide sequences from this sample produce the same CDR3. The chain combines TRBV6-1 with TRBJ1-6; no clear D. This CDR3 is built from 14 residues. V was clipped by 0 bases and J by 6 bases, with 6 bases between them. Per the germline V gene, CDR1 is MNHNS and CDR2 is SASEGT. CDR3 loop: CASSEAPGNSPLHF. In DNA, the CDR3 is TGTGCCAGCAGTGAAGCACCTGGTAATTCACCCCTCCACTTT.